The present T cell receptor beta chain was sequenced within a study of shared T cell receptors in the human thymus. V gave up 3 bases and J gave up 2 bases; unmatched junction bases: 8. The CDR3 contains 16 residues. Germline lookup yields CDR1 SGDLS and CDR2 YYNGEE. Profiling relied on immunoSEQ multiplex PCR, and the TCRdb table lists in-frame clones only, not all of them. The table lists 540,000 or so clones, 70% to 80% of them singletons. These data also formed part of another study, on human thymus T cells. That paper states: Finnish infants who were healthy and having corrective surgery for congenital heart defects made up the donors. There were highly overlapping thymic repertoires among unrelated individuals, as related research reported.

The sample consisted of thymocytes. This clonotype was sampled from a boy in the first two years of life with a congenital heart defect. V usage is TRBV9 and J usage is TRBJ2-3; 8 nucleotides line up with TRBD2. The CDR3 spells CASSASPGGNTDTQYF. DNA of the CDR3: TGTGCCAGCAGCGCCTCGCCGGGGGGGAACACAGATACGCAGTATTTT.